This T cell receptor beta chain originates from a study of cytomegalovirus exposure and HLA in healthy donors. Points on this clone: Its matching antigen is unknown.

The V segment lost 4 bases and the J segment 4 bases; nucleotides outside the gene matches: 0. The CDR3 contains 15 residues. Looked up from germline, CDR1 is SNHLY and CDR2 is FYNNEI. Study results and caveats: TCR beta sequences reportedly predicted most subjects' HLA-A and HLA-B alleles accurately.

The PCR employed 60 Vbeta primers together with 13 Jbeta primers. TCRdb's copy holds only in-frame clones and misses some; the assay was immunoSEQ multiplex PCR. The data hold around 180,000 clones, with around 77% observed a single time. This sequence joins TRBV2 and TRBJ2-2, with 13 bases that match TRBD2. Sequenced material: PBMCs. The TCR sequence derives from a man between 60 and 75 years old in good health and CMV-seronegative. This CDR3 reads CASSGLAGGTGELFF. The CDR3 DNA follows: TGTGCCAGCAGTGGACTAGCGGGGGGCACCGGGGAGCTGTTTTTT. Variable domain in full (rest from reference TRBV2 and TRBJ2-2): EPEVTQTPSHQVTQMGQEVILRCVPISNHLYFYWYRQILGQKVEFLVSFYNNEISEKSEIFDDQFSVERPDGSNFTLKIRSTKLEDSAMYFCASSGLAGGTGELFFGEGSRLTVL.